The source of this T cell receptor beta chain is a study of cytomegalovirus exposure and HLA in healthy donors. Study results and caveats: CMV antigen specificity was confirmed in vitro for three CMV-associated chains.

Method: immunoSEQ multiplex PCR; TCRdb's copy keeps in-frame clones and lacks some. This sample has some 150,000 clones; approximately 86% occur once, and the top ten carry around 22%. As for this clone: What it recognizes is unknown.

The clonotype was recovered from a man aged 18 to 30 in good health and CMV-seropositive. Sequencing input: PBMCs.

The CDR3 coding sequence is TGTGCCTGGAGTGGACTAGCGGGCGACGGCGGCACAGATACGCAGTATTTT. Translation gives CAWSGLAGDGGTDTQYF. The chain joins TRBV30 to TRBJ2-3; 10 nucleotides align to TRBD2. Trimming cost V 1 base and J 1 base; bases outside gene matches: 8. Germline lookup yields CDR1 GTSNPN and CDR2 SVGIG (reference sequence). The CDR3 spans 17 residues.